The sequence of this TCR beta chain was determined in a study of CD8+CD57+ T cells in acquired aplastic anemia. Study-wide results and caveats: Patients and controls were not found to differ significantly in CD8+ Simpson's diversity. Patients shared twenty-nine CD8+ CDR3 sequences with controls.

According to the study, genomic DNA was the template for TCR beta VDJ and CDR3 profiling. TCRdb processed the reads anew with MiXCR; each CDR3 protein has one entry. The table shows 150,000 to 200,000 distinct CDR3 sequences, with around half occurring only once. This CDR3 comprises 14 residues. The germline V gene has CDR1 SGHNT and CDR2 YENEEA. The sequenced patients had an expansion of CD8+CD57+ cells seen by flow cytometry. Of note for this clonotype: Its specificity is unknown. This clone may be a read error of a much larger clone one base away.

Sequencing input: sorted CD4+, CD8+, or CD8+CD57+ T cells (not recorded which) from PBMCs. This receptor was taken from a human donor with aplastic anemia. V usage is TRBV11-3 and J usage is TRBJ2-5; tentatively, D is TRBD1 (6 bases). The CDR3 spells CASSLRTAGETQHF. CDR3 nucleotides: TGTGCCAGCAGCTTAAGGACCGCAGGGGAGACCCAGCACTTC.